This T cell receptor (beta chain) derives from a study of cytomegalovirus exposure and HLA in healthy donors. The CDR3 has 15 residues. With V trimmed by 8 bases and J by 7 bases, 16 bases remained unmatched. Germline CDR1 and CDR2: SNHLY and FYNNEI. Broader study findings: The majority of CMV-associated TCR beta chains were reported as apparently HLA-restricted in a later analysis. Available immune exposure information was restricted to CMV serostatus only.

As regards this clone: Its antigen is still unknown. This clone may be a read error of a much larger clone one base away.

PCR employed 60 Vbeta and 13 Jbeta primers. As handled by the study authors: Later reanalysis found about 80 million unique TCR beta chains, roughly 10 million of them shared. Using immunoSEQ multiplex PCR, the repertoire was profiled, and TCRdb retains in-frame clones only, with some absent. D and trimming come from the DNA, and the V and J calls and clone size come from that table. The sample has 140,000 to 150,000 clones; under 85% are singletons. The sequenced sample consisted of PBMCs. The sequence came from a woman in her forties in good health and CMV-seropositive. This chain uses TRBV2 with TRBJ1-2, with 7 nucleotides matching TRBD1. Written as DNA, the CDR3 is TGTGCCAGCCAGTTCCCGGCGCGACAGGGTCTTGGCTACACCTTC. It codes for CASQFPARQGLGYTF.